This TCR beta chain was sequenced in a study of T-cell reconstitution after alpha-beta-depleted transplantation in children. The CDR3 is 15 amino acids. Trimming removed 2 bases at V and 4 bases at J, with 15 bases between. Germline loops: CDR1 SGHVS, CDR2 FQNEAQ. TCRbeta library construction was performed incorporating unique molecular identifiers. TCRdb fed the PCR reads into MiXCR, producing one record per CDR3 protein. Counted here are about 980,000 distinct CDR3 sequences, around 30% occurring once; the ten biggest clones make up over 25%. This chain joins TRBV7-8 and TRBJ2-7; D may be TRBD1 (6 bases). The sample was PBMCs, mostly from graft donor cells, taken 360 days after TCRalphabeta/CD19-depleted stem cell transplant. This sequence was found in a boy under two years old who had a stem cell transplant for SCID, so the T cells may come from the graft donor. CDR3 protein: CASSLLDRSSYEQYF. The CDR3 DNA sequence: TGTGCCAGCAGCTTACTAGACAGGAGCAGTTACGAGCAGTACTTC.